This T cell receptor (beta chain) comes out of a study of shared clonotypes between healthy human individuals. The naive CD8 subset, CD45RO-negative cells positively selected for CCR7, excluded terminally differentiated effector memory CD45RA+ cells. Assay used: immunoSEQ multiplex PCR; TCRdb lists only in-frame clones, some missing. Here the sample spans 2 million to 2.5 million clones, roughly 91% being singletons. Concerning this clone: The antigen is undetermined.

Study-wide results and limits: Only blood samples were collected, and tissue repertoires likely differ.

Trimming stripped 1 base from V and 7 bases from J, with 7 bases between. The germline V gene has CDR1 SEHNR and CDR2 FQNEAQ (reference sequence). The CDR3 sequence is 12 residues long. The V gene is TRBV7-9, the J gene TRBJ1-1; D gene uncertain. Sequencing was done on a sample of naive CD8+ T cells from PBMCs. This receptor was identified in a man younger than 35 in good health. Some clones in this sample may be carry-over from other donors' samples. The DNA for the CDR3 is TGTGCCAGCAGCTTAGATGGAATTGAAGCTTTCTTT. Translating gives CASSLDGIEAFF.